The present TCR beta chain was sequenced within a study of shared clonotypes between healthy human individuals. The CDR3 is 12 amino acids. Between the trimmed V and J ends, which lost 0 bases and 8 bases, there was a span of 6 bases. Germline CDR1 SGHRS, CDR2 YFSETQ. Data came from immunoSEQ multiplex PCR; TCRdb stores just in-frame clones and leaves some out. There are a few million clones in the sample; approximately 96% occur only once, and 0.1% to 0.15% lies in the top ten. Sequenced input: naive CD4+ T cells sorted from blood. Subset given: CD45RA+ positively selected. The sequence came from a man younger than 30 in good health. The chain has TRBV5-1 and TRBJ2-1; D is unclear. The CDR3 loop is CASSLAGYEQFF. CDR3 nucleotide sequence: TGCGCCAGCAGCTTGGCCGGGTATGAGCAGTTCTTC.